The following is a T cell receptor (beta chain) sequence with its context. Its specificity is not known. The CDR3 end falls 3 residues outside the read, so it is completed with the germline J gene. Germline lookup yields CDR1 DFQATT and CDR2 SNEGSKA (reference sequence). CDR3 size: 14 residues. Between the trimmed V and J ends, which lost 5 bases and 2 bases, there was a span of 16 bases. Measured with immunoSEQ multiplex PCR; TCRdb has only the in-frame clones, and not every one. There are tens of thousands of clones in the sample, with more than 6% held by the top ten. This sample was included in a study of T cells in women clearing cervical HPV infection. Study context: HLA type stays a possible confounder, typing being limited. Study-level results: Combining TCR richness with V gene abundances gave roughly 0.8 AUC.

The rearrangement joins TRBV20-1 to TRBJ2-7, with TRBD1 as a possible D gene (6 bases). The origin of this receptor is a woman between 18 and 69 years old with a cervical HPV16 infection that either progressed to CIN3+ or cleared (not recorded which). Sample: blood buffy coat. The part of the CDR3 DNA that was read is TGCAGTGCTCTCAGGGGTTCTGGCGCCTACGAG. The encoded protein is CSALRGSGAYE. The whole CDR3 protein is CSALRGSGAYEQYF.